The 6 T cell receptor beta chains below come from one sample, sequenced in a study of beta chain features in type 1 diabetes. Sequenced material consisted of expressed TCRB transcripts (all of the isolated RNA was reverse transcribed). Here immunoSEQ multiplex PCR was the method, and the copy in TCRdb shows in-frame clones only, minus some. The repertoire holds almost 350,000 clones, with 15% to 20% as singletons. What was sequenced was naive CD4+ T cells from blood. These TCRs come from a woman between 18 and 29 years old in good health.

There are a few counts of this clone. The J gene is TRBJ1-1, the V gene TRBV7-9; D is uncertain. Trimming stripped 5 bases from V and 5 bases from J, with 15 bases between. The germline V gene has CDR1 SEHNR and CDR2 FQNEAQ (reference sequence). This CDR3 is 14 amino acids long. The CDR3 here is CASSPEHPRTEAFF. CDR3 DNA: TGTGCCAGCAGCCCCGAGCATCCGAGGACTGAAGCTTTCTTT.

The J gene is TRBJ1-1, the V gene TRBV5-1, with D perhaps TRBD1 (6 bases). This CDR3 has 14 residues. Germline V gene data show CDR1 as SGHRS and CDR2 as YFSETQ. V lost 3 bases to trimming and J lost 0 bases, with 9 bases between them. CDR3 sequence reads: CASSSQGMNTEAFF. In nucleotides, the CDR3 is TGCGCCAGCAGCTCGCAGGGGATGAACACTGAAGCTTTCTTT.

The chain carries TRBV30 and TRBJ1-5, with a weak D call TRBD1 (5 bases). The CDR3 is made up of 14 amino acids. The germline V and J ends were trimmed by 1 base and 3 bases, with 10 bases remaining between them. Germline CDR1 GTSNPN, CDR2 SVGIG (reference sequence). This CDR3 is CAWSEGAHNQPQHF. CDR3 DNA sequence: TGTGCCTGGAGTGAAGGGGCGCACAATCAGCCCCAGCATTTT.

Written as DNA, the CDR3 is TGTGCCACCAGCAGGGCTAGTGGCGAGCAGTACTTC. It encodes CATSRASGEQYF. V gene TRBV15 combines with J gene TRBJ2-7; D is uncertain. Germline V CDR1 and CDR2: LNHNV, YYDKDF (reference sequence). The CDR3 loop spans 12 amino acids. V was clipped by 3 bases and J by 6 bases, with 9 bases between them.

This clone has more than one count but fewer than ten. This rearrangement joins TRBV29-1 to TRBJ2-1, with D perhaps matching TRBD2 (5 bases). CDR3 length equals 15 residues. CDR1 is SQVTM, CDR2 ANQGSEA, per germline. V dropped 5 bases and J dropped 6 bases, with 20 bases sitting between them. As DNA, the CDR3 is TGCAGCGTTCCTAGCTACCTATCCCTTATCAATGAGCAGTTCTTC. Its translation: CSVPSYLSLINEQFF.

This clone was seen a few times. The sample carries other DNA sequences with the same CDR3. The gene calls are TRBV9 and TRBJ2-5, with 7 bases fitting TRBD1. V shed 0 bases, J shed 1 base, and the junction held 3 bases outside the gene matches. CDR3 length equals 15 residues. Germline CDR1 and CDR2: SGDLS and YYNGEE. The CDR3 is CASSVVGTVQETQYF. CDR3 nucleotides: TGTGCCAGCAGCGTAGTGGGGACAGTCCAAGAGACCCAGTACTTC.